This section outlines one T cell receptor (beta chain) sequence together with its context. Its antigen is unidentified. The germline V gene has CDR1 LNHDA and CDR2 SQIVND (reference sequence). This CDR3 has 14 residues. Trimming cost V 5 bases and J 1 base, with 12 bases left between them. These data originate in a study of shared clonotypes between healthy human individuals. The table came from immunoSEQ multiplex PCR; TCRdb's copy has only in-frame clones and leaves some out. The data hold 2 million to 2.5 million clones, with 95% observed a single time. General observations from the study: Across a handful of donors, naive CD4 shared roughly 5.1%, naive CD8 around 4%, memory CD4 approximately 2.5%, memory CD8 0.4%. Few donors restricted represented genetic and exposure-history diversity.

V and J are TRBV19 and TRBJ2-7, with D possibly matching TRBD2 (6 bases). This TCR derives from a man younger than 35 in good health. Input material: naive CD4+ T cells sorted from blood. Regarding subset: CD45RA+ positively selected. The CDR3 nucleotides read TGTGCCAGTAGTGGGGGGACGGCTTCCTACGAGCAGTACTTC. Amino acids: CASSGGTASYEQYF.